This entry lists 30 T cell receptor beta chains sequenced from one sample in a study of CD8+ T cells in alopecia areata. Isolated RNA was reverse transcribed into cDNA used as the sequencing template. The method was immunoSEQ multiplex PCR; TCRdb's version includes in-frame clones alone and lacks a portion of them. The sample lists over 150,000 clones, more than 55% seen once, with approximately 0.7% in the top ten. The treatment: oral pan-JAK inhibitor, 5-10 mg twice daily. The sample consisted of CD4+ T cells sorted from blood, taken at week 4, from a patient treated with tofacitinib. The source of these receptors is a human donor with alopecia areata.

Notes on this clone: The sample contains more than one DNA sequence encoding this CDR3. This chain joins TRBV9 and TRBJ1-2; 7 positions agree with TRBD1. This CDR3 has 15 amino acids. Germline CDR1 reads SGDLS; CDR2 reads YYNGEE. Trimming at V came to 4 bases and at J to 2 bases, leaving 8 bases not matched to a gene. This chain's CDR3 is CASSPREGANYGYTF. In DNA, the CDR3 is TGTGCCAGCAGCCCCCGGGAGGGGGCCAACTATGGCTACACCTTC.

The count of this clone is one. The CDR3: CASRLAGGQDEQYF. CDR3 DNA: TGTGCCAGCAGGCTAGCGGGAGGGCAAGACGAGCAGTACTTC. The chain is built from TRBV2 and TRBJ2-7, with 12 bases matching TRBD2. Unmatched junction bases numbered 5, after V lost 6 bases and J lost 5 bases. The CDR3 is 14 residues long. CDR1 SNHLY and CDR2 FYNNEI come from the germline V gene. Supplemented by reference TRBV2 and TRBJ2-7, the full variable domain reads EPEVTQTPSHQVTQMGQEVILRCVPISNHLYFYWYRQILGQKVEFLVSFYNNEISEKSEIFDDQFSVERPDGSNFTLKIRSTKLEDSAMYFCASRLAGGQDEQYFGPGTRLTVT.

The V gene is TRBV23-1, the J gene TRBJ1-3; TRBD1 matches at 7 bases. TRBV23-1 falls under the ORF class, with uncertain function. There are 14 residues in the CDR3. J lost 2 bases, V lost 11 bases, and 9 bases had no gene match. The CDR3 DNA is TGCGCCCCGAACAGGGGTCAAGCTGGAAACACCATATATTTT. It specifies CAPNRGQAGNTIYF.

The CDR3 bases are TGTGCCAGCAGCCAGGGTACGTCGGGACTAGTTTCGTACGAGCAGTACTTC. Its protein is CASSQGTSGLVSYEQYF. V gene TRBV4-2 combines with J gene TRBJ2-7; TRBD2 matches 8 bases. The CDR3 is 17 amino acids. Germline V lookup: CDR1 LGHNA, CDR2 YNFKEQ. V lost 3 bases to trimming and J lost 4 bases; unmatched junction nucleotides: 14.

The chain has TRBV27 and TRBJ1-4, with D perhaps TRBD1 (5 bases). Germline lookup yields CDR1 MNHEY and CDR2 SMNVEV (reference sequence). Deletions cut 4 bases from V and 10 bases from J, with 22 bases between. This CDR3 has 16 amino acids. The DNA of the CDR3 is TGTGCCAGCAGTTGGGGGGAGGACGGGGCATATGGAAAACTGTTTTTT. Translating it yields CASSWGEDGAYGKLFF.

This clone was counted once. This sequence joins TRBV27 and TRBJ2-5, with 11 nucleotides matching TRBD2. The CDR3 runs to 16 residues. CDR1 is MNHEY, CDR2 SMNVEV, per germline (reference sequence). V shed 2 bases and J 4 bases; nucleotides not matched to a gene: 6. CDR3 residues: CASSLRGLAGGETQYF. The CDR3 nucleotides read TGTGCCAGCAGTTTAAGGGGCCTAGCGGGAGGAGAGACCCAGTACTTC.

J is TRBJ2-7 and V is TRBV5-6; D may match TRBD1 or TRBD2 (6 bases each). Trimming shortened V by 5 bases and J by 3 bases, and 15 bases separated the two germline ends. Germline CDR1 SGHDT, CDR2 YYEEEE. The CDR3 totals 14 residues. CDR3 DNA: TGTGCCAGCAGTACCGAAGGGGGGTTCTACGAGCAGTACTTC. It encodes CASSTEGGFYEQYF.

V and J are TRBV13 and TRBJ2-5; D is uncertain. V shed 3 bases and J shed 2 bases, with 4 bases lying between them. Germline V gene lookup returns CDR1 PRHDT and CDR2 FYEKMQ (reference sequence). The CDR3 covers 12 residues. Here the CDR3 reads CASSFEQETQYF. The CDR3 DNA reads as TGTGCCAGCAGCTTCGAACAAGAGACCCAGTACTTC. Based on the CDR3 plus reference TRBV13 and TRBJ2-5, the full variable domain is AAGVIQSPRHLIKEKRETATLKCYPIPRHDTVYWYQQGPGQDPQFLISFYEKMQSDKGSIPDRFSAQQFSDYHSELNMSSLELGDSALYFCASSFEQETQYFGPGTRLLVL.

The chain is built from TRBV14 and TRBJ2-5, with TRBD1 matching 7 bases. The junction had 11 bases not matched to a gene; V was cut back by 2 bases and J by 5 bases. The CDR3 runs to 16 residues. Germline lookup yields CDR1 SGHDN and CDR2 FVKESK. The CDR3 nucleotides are TGTGCCAGCAGCCAACAAGGGGGCGTAATCTTCGAGACCCAGTACTTC. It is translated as CASSQQGGVIFETQYF.

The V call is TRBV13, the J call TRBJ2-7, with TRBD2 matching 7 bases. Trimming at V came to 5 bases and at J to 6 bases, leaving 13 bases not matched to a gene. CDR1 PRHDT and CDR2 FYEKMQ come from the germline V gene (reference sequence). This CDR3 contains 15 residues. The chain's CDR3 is CASSPYTGTNGEQYF. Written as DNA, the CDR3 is TGTGCCAGCAGCCCCTACACCGGGACTAACGGCGAGCAGTACTTC.

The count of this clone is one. CDR3 in amino acids: CASSLMRTGGSGANVLTF. Written as DNA, the CDR3 is TGTGCCAGCAGCTTAATGAGGACAGGGGGCTCTGGGGCCAACGTCCTGACTTTC. The genes are TRBV7-2 and TRBJ2-6; 10 nucleotides align to TRBD1. The V segment lost 2 bases and the J segment 0 bases; nucleotides outside the gene matches: 4. The CDR3 runs to 18 residues. Germline V gene sequence: CDR1 SGHTA, CDR2 FQGNSA. The whole variable domain, remainder taken from reference TRBV7-2 and TRBJ2-6, is GAGVSQSPSNKVTEKGKDVELRCDPISGHTALYWYRQSLGQGLEFLIYFQGNSAPDKSGLPSDRFSAERTGGSVSTLTIQRTQQEDSAVYLCASSLMRTGGSGANVLTFGAGSRLTVL.

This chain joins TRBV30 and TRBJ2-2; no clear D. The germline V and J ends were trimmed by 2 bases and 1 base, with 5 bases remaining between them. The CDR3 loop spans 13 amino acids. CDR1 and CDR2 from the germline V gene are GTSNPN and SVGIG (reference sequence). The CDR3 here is CAWSSQNTGELFF. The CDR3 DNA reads TGTGCCTGGAGTTCGCAGAACACCGGGGAGCTGTTTTTT.

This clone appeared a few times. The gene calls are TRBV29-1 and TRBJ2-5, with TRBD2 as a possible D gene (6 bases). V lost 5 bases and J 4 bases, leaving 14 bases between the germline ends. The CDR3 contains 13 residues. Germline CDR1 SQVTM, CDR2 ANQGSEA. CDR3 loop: CSVYRELGETQYF. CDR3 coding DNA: TGCAGCGTTTATCGGGAGCTAGGAGAGACCCAGTACTTC.

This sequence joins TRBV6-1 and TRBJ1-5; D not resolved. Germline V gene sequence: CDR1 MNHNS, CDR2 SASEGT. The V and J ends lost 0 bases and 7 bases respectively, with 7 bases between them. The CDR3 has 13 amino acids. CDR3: CASSEASRQPQHF. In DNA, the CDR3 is TGTGCCAGCAGTGAAGCGTCGCGGCAGCCCCAGCATTTT.

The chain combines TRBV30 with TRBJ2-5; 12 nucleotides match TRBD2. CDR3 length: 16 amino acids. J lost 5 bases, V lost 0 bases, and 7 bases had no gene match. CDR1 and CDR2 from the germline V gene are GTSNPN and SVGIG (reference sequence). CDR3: CAWSVPSGRARETQYF. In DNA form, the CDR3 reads TGTGCCTGGAGTGTACCTAGCGGGAGGGCCCGGGAGACCCAGTACTTC. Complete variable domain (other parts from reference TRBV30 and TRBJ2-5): SQTIHQWPATLVQPVGSPLSLECTVEGTSNPNLYWYRQAAGRGLQLLFYSVGIGQISSEVPQNLSASRPQDRQFILSSKKLLLSDSGFYLCAWSVPSGRARETQYFGPGTRLLVL.

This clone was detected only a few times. The CDR3 region is CASSEGRNYGYTF. CDR3 bases: TGTGCCAGCAGTGAGGGCAGAAACTATGGCTACACCTTC. V is TRBV6-1 and J is TRBJ1-2; D not certain. CDR3 size: 13 residues. V was pared by 3 bases and J by 2 bases, with 7 bases between. Per the germline V gene, CDR1 is MNHNS and CDR2 is SASEGT.

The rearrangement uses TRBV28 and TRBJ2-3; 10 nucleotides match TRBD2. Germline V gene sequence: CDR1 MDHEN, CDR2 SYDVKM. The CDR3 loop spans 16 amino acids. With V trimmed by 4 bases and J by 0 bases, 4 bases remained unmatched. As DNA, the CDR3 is TGTGCCAGCAGTTCTGGACTAGCGGAGAGCACAGATACGCAGTATTTT. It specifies CASSSGLAESTDTQYF.

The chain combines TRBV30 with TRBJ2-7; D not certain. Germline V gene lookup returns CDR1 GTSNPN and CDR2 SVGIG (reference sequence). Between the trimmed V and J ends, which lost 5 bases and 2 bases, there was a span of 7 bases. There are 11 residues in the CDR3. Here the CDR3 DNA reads TGTGCCTGGGCAGCAACCTACGAGCAGTACTTC. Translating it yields CAWAATYEQYF. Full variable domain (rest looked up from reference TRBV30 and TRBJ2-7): SQTIHQWPATLVQPVGSPLSLECTVEGTSNPNLYWYRQAAGRGLQLLFYSVGIGQISSEVPQNLSASRPQDRQFILSSKKLLLSDSGFYLCAWAATYEQYFGPGTRLTVT.

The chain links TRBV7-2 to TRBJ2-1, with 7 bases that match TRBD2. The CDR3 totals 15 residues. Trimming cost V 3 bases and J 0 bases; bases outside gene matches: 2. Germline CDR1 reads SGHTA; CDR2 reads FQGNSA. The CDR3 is CASSLTGGSYNEQFF. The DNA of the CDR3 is TGTGCCAGCAGCTTGACGGGGGGCTCCTACAATGAGCAGTTCTTC.

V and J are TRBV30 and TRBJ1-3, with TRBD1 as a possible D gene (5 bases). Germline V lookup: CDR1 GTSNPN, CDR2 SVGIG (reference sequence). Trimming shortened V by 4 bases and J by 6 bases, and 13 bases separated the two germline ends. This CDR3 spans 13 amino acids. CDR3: CAWKGQGENTIYF. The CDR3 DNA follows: TGTGCCTGGAAGGGGCAGGGAGAAAACACCATATATTTT.

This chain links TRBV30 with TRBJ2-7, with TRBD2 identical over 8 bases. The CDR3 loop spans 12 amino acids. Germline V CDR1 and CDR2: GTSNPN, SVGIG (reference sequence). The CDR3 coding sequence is TGTGCTTCGGGGGGGGTCCCCTACGAGCAGTACTTC. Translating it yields CASGGVPYEQYF.

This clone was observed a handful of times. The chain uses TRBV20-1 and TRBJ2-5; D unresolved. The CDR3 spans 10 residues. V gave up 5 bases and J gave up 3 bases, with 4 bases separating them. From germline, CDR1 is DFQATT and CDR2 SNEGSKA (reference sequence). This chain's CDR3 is CSAYEETQYF. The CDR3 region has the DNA TGCAGTGCTTACGAAGAGACCCAGTACTTC.

The CDR3 is CASSAGMNQPQHF. The CDR3 DNA sequence: TGTGCCAGCAGTGCGGGAATGAATCAGCCCCAGCATTTT. This chain joins TRBV25-1 and TRBJ1-5, with D hard to call. This CDR3 is 13 amino acids long. V was trimmed by 4 bases and J by 4 bases, leaving 8 bases between them. Germline V gene data show CDR1 as MGHDK and CDR2 as SYGVNS.

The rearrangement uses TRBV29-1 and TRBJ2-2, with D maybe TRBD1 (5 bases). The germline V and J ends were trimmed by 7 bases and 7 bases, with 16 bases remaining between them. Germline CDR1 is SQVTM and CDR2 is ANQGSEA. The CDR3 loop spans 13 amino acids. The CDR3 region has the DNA TGCAGCGCAACGACTCTCAGGGTCGGGGAGCTGTTTTTT. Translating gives CSATTLRVGELFF.

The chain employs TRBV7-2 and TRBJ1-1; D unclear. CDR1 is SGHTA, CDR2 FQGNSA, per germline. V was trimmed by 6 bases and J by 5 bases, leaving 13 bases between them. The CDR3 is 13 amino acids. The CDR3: CASSRVTETEAFF. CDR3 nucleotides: TGTGCCAGCAGTCGAGTGACGGAAACTGAAGCTTTCTTT.

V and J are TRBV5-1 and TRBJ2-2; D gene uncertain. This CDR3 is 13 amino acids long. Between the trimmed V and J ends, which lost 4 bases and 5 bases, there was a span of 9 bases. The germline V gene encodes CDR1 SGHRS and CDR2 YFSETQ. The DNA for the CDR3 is TGCGCCAGCAGCGGAACAGTTACCGGGGAGCTGTTTTTT. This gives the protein CASSGTVTGELFF.

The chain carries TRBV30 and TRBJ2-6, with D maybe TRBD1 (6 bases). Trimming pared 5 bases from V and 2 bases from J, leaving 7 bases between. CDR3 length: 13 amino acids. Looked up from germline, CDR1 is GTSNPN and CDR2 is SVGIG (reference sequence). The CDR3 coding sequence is TGTGCCTGGGGACAGCCTGGGGCCAACGTCCTGACTTTC. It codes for CAWGQPGANVLTF. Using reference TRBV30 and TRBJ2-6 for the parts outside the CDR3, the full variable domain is SQTIHQWPATLVQPVGSPLSLECTVEGTSNPNLYWYRQAAGRGLQLLFYSVGIGQISSEVPQNLSASRPQDRQFILSSKKLLLSDSGFYLCAWGQPGANVLTFGAGSRLTVL.

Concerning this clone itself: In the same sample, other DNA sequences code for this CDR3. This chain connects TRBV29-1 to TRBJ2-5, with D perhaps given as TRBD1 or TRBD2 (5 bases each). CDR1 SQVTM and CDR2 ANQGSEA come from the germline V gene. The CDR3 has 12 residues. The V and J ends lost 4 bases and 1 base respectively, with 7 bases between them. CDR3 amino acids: CSVGGVQETQYF. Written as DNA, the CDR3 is TGCAGCGTTGGAGGGGTCCAAGAGACCCAGTACTTC.

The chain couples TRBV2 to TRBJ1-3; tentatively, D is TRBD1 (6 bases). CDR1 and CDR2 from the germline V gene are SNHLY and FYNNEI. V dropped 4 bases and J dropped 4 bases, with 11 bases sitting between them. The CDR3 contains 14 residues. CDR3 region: CASSAQGGGNTIYF. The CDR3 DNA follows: TGTGCCAGCAGTGCACAGGGAGGAGGAAACACCATATATTTT.

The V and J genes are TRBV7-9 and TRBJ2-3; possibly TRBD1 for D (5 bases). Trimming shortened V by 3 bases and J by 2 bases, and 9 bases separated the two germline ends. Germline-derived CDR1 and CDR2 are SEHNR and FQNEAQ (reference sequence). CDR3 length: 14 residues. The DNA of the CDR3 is TGTGCCAGCAGCTTTGACAGAAACACAGATACGCAGTATTTT. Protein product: CASSFDRNTDTQYF. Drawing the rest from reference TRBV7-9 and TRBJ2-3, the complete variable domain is DTGVSQNPRHKITKRGQNVTFRCDPISEHNRLYWYRQTLGQGPEFLTYFQNEAQLEKSRLLSDRFSAERPKGSFSTLEIQRTEQGDSAMYLCASSFDRNTDTQYFGPGTRLTVL.